This T cell receptor (beta chain) was profiled in a study of shared clonotypes between healthy human individuals. CDR3 length: 15 amino acids. V lost 4 bases, J lost 7 bases, and 14 bases lay in between. Germline CDR1 is MNHNY and CDR2 is SVGAGI (reference sequence). Replicate sorted-subset PCRs were loaded with roughly 190 ng DNA, 30,000 or so T cell genomes. Sequencing was performed with immunoSEQ multiplex PCR; in TCRdb, only in-frame clones are kept and a portion is missing. The sample comprises under 1,100,000 clones, about 77% of which are singletons, and around 1.4% rests with the top ten. The sample comprised memory CD4+ T cells sorted from blood. Subset meaning: CD45RA-negative fraction. The sequence came from a man between 18 and 35 years old in good health. The chain has TRBV6-6 and TRBJ1-6; tentative D call: TRBD1 (6 bases). CDR3 coding DNA: TGTGCCAGCAGTTCCGACAGGCTTGGCAATTCACCCCTCCACTTT. The encoded protein is CASSSDRLGNSPLHF.